The 12 T cell receptor beta chains in this list originate from one sample, sequenced in a study of control samples from healthy donors and cancer patients. Sequencing was performed with immunoSEQ multiplex PCR; in TCRdb, only in-frame clones are kept and a portion is missing. The sample records fewer than 85,000 clones, around 94% being singletons. What was sequenced was blood. The source is a woman aged 55-70 years in good health.

The chain combines TRBV20-1 with TRBJ2-7; D may correspond to TRBD1 or TRBD2 (5 bases each). The CDR3 length is 13 residues. The V end lost 3 bases, the J end lost 2 bases, and 11 bases lay between the germline ends. The germline V gene encodes CDR1 DFQATT and CDR2 SNEGSKA (reference sequence). This CDR3 is CSASRDETYEQYF. The CDR3 DNA follows: TGCAGTGCTAGTCGGGACGAAACCTACGAGCAGTACTTC.

This chain uses TRBV5-3 with TRBJ1-2, with unresolved D. TRBV5-3 is sorted into the ORF group, with uncertain function. V was shortened by 4 bases and J by 8 bases, with 9 bases between the two germline ends. The CDR3 has 11 amino acids. The CDR3 reads CARSRLWGYTF. In DNA form, the CDR3 reads TGTGCCAGAAGCAGGTTGTGGGGCTACACCTTC.

The chain couples TRBV9 to TRBJ1-3; tentative D call: TRBD1 (6 bases). Germline assignment: CDR1 SGDLS and CDR2 YYNGEE. Trimming shortened V by 4 bases and J by 4 bases, and 18 bases separated the two germline ends. The CDR3 totals 16 residues. Here the CDR3 reads CASSLTDGGLGNTIYF. The CDR3 DNA reads as TGTGCCAGCAGCCTCACTGACGGGGGGCTAGGAAACACCATATATTTT.

The chain is built from TRBV19 and TRBJ1-5, with 8 positions matching TRBD1. This CDR3 comprises 14 residues. Looked up from germline, CDR1 is LNHDA and CDR2 is SQIVND (reference sequence). The V gene end was trimmed by 5 bases and the J gene end by 6 bases; junction bases not matched to a gene: 6. CDR3 sequence (DNA): TGTGCCAGTAGTGTTACAGGGGGAAGTCAGCCCCAGCATTTT. Protein: CASSVTGGSQPQHF.

The CDR3 coding sequence is TGTGCCAGCAGCCAAGATATAAGCGGGAGCTACGAGCAGTACTTC. This gives the protein CASSQDISGSYEQYF. The chain employs TRBV3-1 (or the pseudogene TRBV3-2) and TRBJ2-7; 8 nucleotides match TRBD2. Germline CDR1 is LGHDT and CDR2 is YNNKEL (reference sequence). The CDR3 runs 15 residues. V trimming: 0 bases; J trimming: 3 bases; junction bases outside the gene matches: 4.

This clone was observed once. The chain carries TRBV18 and TRBJ2-1; the match to TRBD2 covers 9 bases. This CDR3 comprises 15 residues. Trimming took 2 bases from V and 7 from J; bases not matched to a gene: 6. Germline values: CDR1 KGHSH, CDR2 LQKENI. CDR3 DNA sequence: TGTGCCAGCTCACCAGTTAGCGGGAGAGGGAATGAGCAGTTCTTC. It encodes CASSPVSGRGNEQFF.

V usage is TRBV6-5 and J usage is TRBJ1-3, with D maybe TRBD1 (5 bases). V was trimmed by 0 bases and J by 0 bases, leaving 9 bases between them. CDR1 is MNHEY and CDR2 is SVGAGI in the germline V gene. The CDR3 extends over 16 amino acids. CDR3 region: CASSYSPGISGNTIYF. CDR3 sequence (DNA): TGTGCCAGCAGTTACTCTCCAGGGATCTCTGGAAACACCATATATTTT.

The chain joins TRBV6-5 to TRBJ1-3, with unresolved D. Germline loops: CDR1 MNHEY, CDR2 SVGAGI. The CDR3 loop spans 14 amino acids. The V and J ends lost 4 bases and 4 bases respectively, with 11 bases between them. The CDR3: CASSSQLGGNTIYF. The CDR3 DNA reads as TGTGCCAGCAGTTCACAGCTGGGGGGAAACACCATATATTTT.

The chain carries TRBV10-3 and TRBJ1-1; no reliable D call. The ends were cut back, 4 bases at V and 1 base at J, with 7 bases in the middle. The CDR3 spans 13 residues. The V gene's germline CDR1 is ENHRY and CDR2 SYGVKD. This CDR3 reads CAISGTENTEAFF. In DNA form, the CDR3 reads TGTGCCATCAGTGGTACCGAGAACACTGAAGCTTTCTTT.

This clone was detected once. The chain links TRBV10-3 to TRBJ1-2, with 10 bases identical to TRBD1. Germline loops: CDR1 ENHRY, CDR2 SYGVKD. This CDR3 contains 17 residues. V lost 3 bases to trimming and J lost 11 bases; unmatched junction nucleotides: 18. The CDR3 here is CAISERGPGDRGNGYTF. The CDR3 coding sequence is TGTGCCATCAGTGAACGGGGGCCCGGGGACAGGGGAAACGGGTACACCTTC.

The V call is TRBV24-1, the J call TRBJ1-5; no clear D. Deletions cut 1 base from V and 1 base from J, with 1 base between. Germline CDR1 KGHDR, CDR2 SFDVKD. This CDR3 has 13 amino acids. CDR3 residues: CATSDLSNQPQHF. In nucleotides, the CDR3 is TGTGCCACCAGTGATTTAAGCAATCAGCCCCAGCATTTT.

CDR3 protein: CASSPQQGKGMNTEAFF. Here the CDR3 DNA reads TGTGCCAGCTCACCACAACAGGGGAAGGGAATGAACACTGAAGCTTTCTTT. The chain joins TRBV18 to TRBJ1-1, with 7 bases that match TRBD1. V lost 1 base, J lost 0 bases, and 8 bases stayed unmatched. The CDR3 is 17 amino acids. CDR1 is KGHSH, CDR2 LQKENI, per germline.